The 21 T cell receptor beta chains given below trace back to one sample, sequenced in a study of OX40 agonist ivuxolimab in advanced cancers. Data came from immunoSEQ multiplex PCR; TCRdb stores just in-frame clones and leaves some out. The data contain 50,000 or so clones, 85% to 90% of them singletons. Sample: CD4+ or CD8+ T cells sorted from blood, taken in a trial of the OX40 agonist ivuxolimab. The source is an adult with an advanced solid tumor such as melanoma, head and neck, liver or kidney cancer.

CDR3 bases: TGTGCCAGCAGCTTTTATGGAGGGGACAATCAGCCCCAGCATTTT. Its translation is CASSFYGGDNQPQHF. The rearrangement joins TRBV5-8 to TRBJ1-5, with D maybe TRBD1 (5 bases). The germline V gene has CDR1 SGHTS and CDR2 YDEGEE. The CDR3 is 15 amino acids. V lost 2 bases and J 3 bases, leaving 12 bases between the germline ends. Using reference TRBV5-8 and TRBJ1-5 for the parts outside the CDR3, the full variable domain is EAGVTQSPTHLIKTRGQQATLRCSPISGHTSVYWYQQALGLGLQFLLWYDEGEERNRGNFPPRFSGRQFPNYSSELNVNALELEDSALYLCASSFYGGDNQPQHFGDGTRLSIL.

The rearrangement links TRBV19 to TRBJ2-1, with D tentatively TRBD1 or TRBD2 (5 bases each). The CDR3 covers 16 residues. The ends were cut back, 5 bases at V and 2 bases at J, with 16 bases in the middle. CDR1 LNHDA and CDR2 SQIVND come from the germline V gene (reference sequence). In DNA, the CDR3 is TGTGCCAGTAGTCCGAGACAGAGAGGGCCCTACAATGAGCAGTTCTTC. This sequence encodes CASSPRQRGPYNEQFF.

This clone was picked up one time. The V call is TRBV5-1, the J call TRBJ2-5; D is unclear. The CDR3 is 14 residues long. Germline CDR1 reads SGHRS; CDR2 reads YFSETQ. The germline V and J ends were trimmed by 0 bases and 2 bases, with 8 bases remaining between them. The CDR3: CASSLGSNQETQYF. Written as DNA, the CDR3 is TGCGCCAGCAGCTTGGGTTCTAATCAAGAGACCCAGTACTTC.

There are a few counts of this clone. V is TRBV5-6 and J is TRBJ1-1; D is undetermined. The length of the CDR3 is 13 residues. Germline V CDR1 and CDR2: SGHDT, YYEEEE. V was clipped by 1 base and J by 3 bases, with 7 bases between them. Written as DNA, the CDR3 is TGTGCCAGCAGCTTGTACGCCGACACTGAAGCTTTCTTT. Translation gives CASSLYADTEAFF.

This chain joins TRBV5-1 and TRBJ2-1; TRBD2 agrees at 12 bases. This CDR3 is 16 amino acids long. V was pared by 4 bases and J by 7 bases, with 9 bases of the junction left unmatched. The germline V gene encodes CDR1 SGHRS and CDR2 YFSETQ. CDR3 coding DNA: TGCGCCAGCAGCAGATCTTGGACTAGCGGGGAGAATGAGCAGTTCTTC. It is translated as CASSRSWTSGENEQFF.

The J gene is TRBJ2-3, the V gene TRBV10-1, with D perhaps TRBD1 or TRBD2 (5 bases each). V was shortened by 0 bases and J by 3 bases, with 10 bases between the two germline ends. The germline gives CDR1 WNHNN, CDR2 SYGVQD (reference sequence). This CDR3 has 15 amino acids. CDR3 loop: CASSESVGPTDTQYF. CDR3 bases: TGCGCCAGCAGTGAGTCGGTGGGACCTACAGATACGCAGTATTTT.

The chain is built from TRBV9 and TRBJ2-5; a weak D match, TRBD2 (5 bases). V lost 3 bases to trimming and J lost 4 bases, with 10 bases between them. The CDR3 covers 13 residues. Germline V gives CDR1 SGDLS, CDR2 YYNGEE. This chain's CDR3 is CASSGIGGETQYF. CDR3 bases: TGTGCCAGCAGCGGAATTGGAGGAGAGACCCAGTACTTC.

This chain joins TRBV28 and TRBJ2-7; 8 bases agree with TRBD2. The CDR3 totals 15 residues. The trim removed 3 bases at V and 3 bases at J, leaving 7 bases unmatched. Germline values: CDR1 MDHEN, CDR2 SYDVKM. The DNA of the CDR3 is TGTGCCAGCAGTTTCACTAGCGGTCCGCTCTACGAGCAGTACTTC. This encodes CASSFTSGPLYEQYF.

The chain recombines TRBV5-1 with TRBJ2-7; TRBD2 matches 10 bases. Germline trimming cut 3 bases from V and 0 bases from J; bases unmatched to any gene: 3. The CDR3 has 15 residues. Per germline, CDR1 SGHRS and CDR2 YFSETQ. The CDR3: CASSSRTSGSYEQYF. CDR3 coding DNA: TGCGCCAGCAGCTCCCGGACTAGCGGCTCCTACGAGCAGTACTTC.

The chain links TRBV5-1 to TRBJ1-1; the D gene is possibly TRBD1 (5 bases). V shed 2 bases and J shed 2 bases, with 7 bases lying between them. The germline CDR1 and CDR2 sequences are SGHRS and YFSETQ. The CDR3 spans 13 residues. The CDR3 coding sequence is TGCGCCAGCAGCTTCGGGGCCAACACTGAAGCTTTCTTT. Translating it yields CASSFGANTEAFF.

J is TRBJ1-5 and V is TRBV27, with D perhaps TRBD1 (5 bases). This CDR3 region has 13 residues. V was shortened by 6 bases and J by 5 bases, with 11 bases between the two germline ends. Germline values: CDR1 MNHEY, CDR2 SMNVEV (reference sequence). In DNA, the CDR3 is TGTGCCAGCAGAGAGTTGGGGGATCAGCCCCAGCATTTT. Translation: CASRELGDQPQHF.

This sequence joins TRBV7-9 and TRBJ2-3; TRBD2 matches 8 bases. Trimming removed 2 bases from V and 5 bases from J; junction bases left unmatched: 6. Germline CDR1 and CDR2: SEHNR and FQNEAQ (reference sequence). This CDR3 has 15 amino acids. The DNA for the CDR3 is TGTGCCAGCAGCTTAACTAGCGGCGTAGTAGATACGCAGTATTTT. Protein product: CASSLTSGVVDTQYF.

This clone was detected only a few times. The chain recombines TRBV5-1 with TRBJ2-3; D is ambiguous. CDR1 SGHRS and CDR2 YFSETQ come from the germline V gene. Deletions cut 4 bases from V and 0 bases from J, with 12 bases between. This CDR3 has 15 amino acids. The CDR3 sequence: CASSGDISSTDTQYF. The CDR3 region has the DNA TGCGCCAGCAGCGGGGATATCTCTAGCACAGATACGCAGTATTTT.

The V gene is TRBV19, the J gene TRBJ2-7, with 7 bases that match TRBD1. The CDR3 spans 14 residues. From germline, CDR1 is LNHDA and CDR2 SQIVND (reference sequence). Trimming removed 2 bases from V and 3 bases from J; junction bases left unmatched: 4. The CDR3 sequence: CASSISGQFYEQYF. The CDR3 DNA reads TGTGCCAGTAGTATATCGGGACAGTTCTACGAGCAGTACTTC.

The V and J genes are TRBV7-9 and TRBJ2-7, with TRBD1 matching over 10 bases. Germline V gene lookup returns CDR1 SEHNR and CDR2 FQNEAQ (reference sequence). The CDR3 extends over 15 amino acids. V shed 5 bases and J 0 bases; nucleotides not matched to a gene: 4. CDR3 nucleotide sequence: TGTGCCAGCAGCGCCTGGACAGGGGGCTCCTACGAGCAGTACTTC. It specifies CASSAWTGGSYEQYF.

The chain is built from TRBV27 and TRBJ1-2; D is unresolved. This CDR3 comprises 18 residues. The germline V and J ends were trimmed by 8 bases and 4 bases, with 29 bases remaining between them. Germline assignment: CDR1 MNHEY and CDR2 SMNVEV (reference sequence). This CDR3 is CASATGVDDMTVGYGYTF. DNA of the CDR3: TGTGCCAGCGCAACCGGGGTTGACGATATGACTGTTGGCTATGGCTACACCTTC.

This rearrangement joins TRBV7-2 to TRBJ1-3; the match to TRBD1 covers 7 bases. This CDR3 has 16 amino acids. Germline trimming cut 4 bases from V and 0 bases from J; bases unmatched to any gene: 6. Germline-derived CDR1 and CDR2 are SGHTA and FQGNSA. This CDR3 reads CASSWSTGASGNTIYF. CDR3 bases: TGTGCCAGCAGCTGGTCAACAGGGGCCTCTGGAAACACCATATATTTT.

The chain recombines TRBV4-2 with TRBJ2-7; D is unresolved. Germline V gene lookup returns CDR1 LGHNA and CDR2 YNFKEQ. The length of the CDR3 is 15 residues. V shed 0 bases and J shed 0 bases, with 9 bases lying between them. Here the CDR3 DNA reads TGTGCCAGCAGCCAAGACCGGCAGCCCTCCTACGAGCAGTACTTC. It translates to CASSQDRQPSYEQYF.

The chain uses TRBV29-1 and TRBJ2-7, with 10 bases that match TRBD1. Germline V gene data show CDR1 as SQVTM and CDR2 as ANQGSEA. There are 15 residues in the CDR3. V was pared by 3 bases and J by 3 bases, with 8 bases of the junction left unmatched. CDR3: CSVEGQGSTNYEQYF. For the CDR3, the DNA is TGCAGCGTTGAGGGACAGGGGAGTACAAACTACGAGCAGTACTTC.

The chain links TRBV10-1 to TRBJ2-7, with a weak D call TRBD2 (6 bases). The CDR3 has 13 residues. Germline lookup yields CDR1 WNHNN and CDR2 SYGVQD (reference sequence). V lost 4 bases to trimming and J lost 2 bases, with 9 bases between them. CDR3 residues: CASSAGLPYEQYF. CDR3 coding DNA: TGCGCCAGCAGTGCGGGACTCCCCTACGAGCAGTACTTC.

V and J are TRBV11-3 and TRBJ2-5, with a possible D match to TRBD1 (6 bases). The CDR3 extends over 14 amino acids. Germline V lookup: CDR1 SGHNT, CDR2 YENEEA. V shed 5 bases and J shed 4 bases, with 14 bases lying between them. As DNA, the CDR3 is TGTGCCAGCAGCCCGAGAAGGGGGATAGAGACCCAGTACTTC. Protein: CASSPRRGIETQYF.